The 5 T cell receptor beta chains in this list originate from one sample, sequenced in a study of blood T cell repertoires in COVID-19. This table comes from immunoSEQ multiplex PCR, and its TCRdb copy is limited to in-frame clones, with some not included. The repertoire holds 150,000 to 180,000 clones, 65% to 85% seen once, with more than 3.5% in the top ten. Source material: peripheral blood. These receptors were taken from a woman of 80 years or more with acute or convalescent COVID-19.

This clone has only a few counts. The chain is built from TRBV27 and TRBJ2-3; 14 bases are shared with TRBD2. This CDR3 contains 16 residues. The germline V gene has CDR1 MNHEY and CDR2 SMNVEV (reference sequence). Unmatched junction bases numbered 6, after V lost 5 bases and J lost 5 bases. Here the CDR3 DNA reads TGTGCCAGCAGTCCCACCGGGACTAGCGGGAGAGATACGCAGTATTTT. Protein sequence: CASSPTGTSGRDTQYF.

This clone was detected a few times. The CDR3 DNA is TGTGCCAGCAGCTTAGAAGCTTACTCTGGGGCCAACGTCCTGACTTTC. As protein: CASSLEAYSGANVLTF. The V call is TRBV5-5, the J call TRBJ2-6, with unresolved D. Germline V gene data show CDR1 as SGHKS and CDR2 as YYEKEE (reference sequence). The CDR3 has 16 residues. The germline V and J ends were trimmed by 2 bases and 0 bases, with 9 bases remaining between them.

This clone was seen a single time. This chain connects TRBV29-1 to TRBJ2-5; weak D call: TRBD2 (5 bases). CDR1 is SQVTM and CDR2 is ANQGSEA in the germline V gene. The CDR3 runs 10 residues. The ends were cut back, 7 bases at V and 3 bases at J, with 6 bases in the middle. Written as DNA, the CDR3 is TGCAGCGGGAGGAAAGAGACCCAGTACTTC. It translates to CSGRKETQYF.

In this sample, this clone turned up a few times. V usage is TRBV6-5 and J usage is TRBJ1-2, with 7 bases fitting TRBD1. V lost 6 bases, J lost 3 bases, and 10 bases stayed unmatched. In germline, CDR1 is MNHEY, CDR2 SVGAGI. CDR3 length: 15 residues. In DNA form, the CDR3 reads TGTGCCAGCAGACCAACAGGGGTTAATGACTATGGCTACACCTTC. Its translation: CASRPTGVNDYGYTF.

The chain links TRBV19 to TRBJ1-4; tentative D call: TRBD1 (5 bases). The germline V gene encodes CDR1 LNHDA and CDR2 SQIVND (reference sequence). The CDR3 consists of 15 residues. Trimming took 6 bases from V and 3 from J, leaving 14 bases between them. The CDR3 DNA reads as TGTGCCAGTAGATGGGGCGGGGAGGCTAATGAAAAACTGTTTTTT. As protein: CASRWGGEANEKLFF. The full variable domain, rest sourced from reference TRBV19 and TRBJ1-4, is DGGITQSPKYLFRKEGQNVTLSCEQNLNHDAMYWYRQDPGQGLRLIYYSQIVNDFQKGDIAEGYSVSREKKESFPLTVTSAQKNPTAFYLCASRWGGEANEKLFFGSGTQLSVL.